This T cell receptor (beta chain) was identified in a study of Graves' ophthalmopathy and Graves' hyperthyroidism. Study background: Before any treatment, peripheral blood was taken at the initial diagnosis.

CDR3 length equals 13 residues. V lost 6 bases and J lost 7; bases outside the gene matches: 3. Other autoimmune diseases, uncontrolled infections, pregnancy and lactation each led to patient exclusion. The diagnosis was founded upon clinical symptoms, serum thyroxine, TRAb, thyroid ultrasound and orbital computed tomography. This clonotype turned up a few times. CDR3 regions of TCR beta were amplified from RNA transcripts. RT-PCR in the first round used HTBI primers; a second-round multiplex PCR followed. TCRdb independently ran MiXCR on the multiplex PCR reads; one entry per CDR3 protein. The sample contains about 740,000 distinct CDR3 sequences, roughly two fifths of which appear only once.

The gene calls are TRBV12-3 or TRBV12-4 and TRBJ1-6; 7 bases are shared with TRBD1. Sequenced sample: peripheral blood. This receptor was obtained from an adult man with Graves' ophthalmopathy. This CDR3 reads CASSGTDNSPLHF. DNA of the CDR3: TGTGCCAGCAGCGGGACAGACAATTCACCCCTCCACTTT.